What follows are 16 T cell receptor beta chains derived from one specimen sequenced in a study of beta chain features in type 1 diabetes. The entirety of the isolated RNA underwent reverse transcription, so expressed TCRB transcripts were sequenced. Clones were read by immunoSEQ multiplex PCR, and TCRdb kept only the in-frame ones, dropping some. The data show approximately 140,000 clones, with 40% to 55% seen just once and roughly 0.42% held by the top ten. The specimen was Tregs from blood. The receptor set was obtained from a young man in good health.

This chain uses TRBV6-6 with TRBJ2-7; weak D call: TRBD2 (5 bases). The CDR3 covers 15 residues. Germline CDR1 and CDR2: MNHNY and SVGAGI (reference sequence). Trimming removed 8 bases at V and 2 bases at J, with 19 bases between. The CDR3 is CASLSPRALPYEQYF. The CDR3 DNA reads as TGTGCCAGCTTATCACCGAGGGCCTTACCCTACGAGCAGTACTTC.

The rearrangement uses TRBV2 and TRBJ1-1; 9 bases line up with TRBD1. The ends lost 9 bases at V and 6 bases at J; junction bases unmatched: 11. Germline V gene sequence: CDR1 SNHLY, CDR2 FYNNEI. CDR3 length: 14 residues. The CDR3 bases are TGTGCCAGTAGAAGAACAGGGGGCGAGGCTGAAGCTTTCTTT. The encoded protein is CASRRTGGEAEAFF.

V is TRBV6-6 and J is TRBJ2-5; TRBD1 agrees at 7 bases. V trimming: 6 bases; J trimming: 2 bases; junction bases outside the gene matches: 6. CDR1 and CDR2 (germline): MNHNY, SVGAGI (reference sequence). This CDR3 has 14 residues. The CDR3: CASRDRVGQETQYF. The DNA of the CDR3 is TGTGCCAGCAGAGACAGGGTCGGGCAAGAGACCCAGTACTTC.

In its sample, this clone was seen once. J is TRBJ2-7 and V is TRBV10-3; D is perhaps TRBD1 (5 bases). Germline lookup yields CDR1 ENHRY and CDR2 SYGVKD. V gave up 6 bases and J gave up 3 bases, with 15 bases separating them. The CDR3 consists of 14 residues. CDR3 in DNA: TGTGCCATCAGACGGGCGAAAGGGGTCTACGAGCAGTACTTC. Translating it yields CAIRRAKGVYEQYF.

The CDR3 DNA is TGTGCCAGCAGCTTAGTTCCGGAGCAGCCCCAGCATTTT. It codes for CASSLVPEQPQHF. The chain has TRBV11-1 and TRBJ1-5, with D hard to call. The CDR3 totals 13 residues. Looked up from germline, CDR1 is SGHAT and CDR2 is FQDESV (reference sequence). V lost 1 base and J 7 bases, leaving 8 bases between the germline ends.

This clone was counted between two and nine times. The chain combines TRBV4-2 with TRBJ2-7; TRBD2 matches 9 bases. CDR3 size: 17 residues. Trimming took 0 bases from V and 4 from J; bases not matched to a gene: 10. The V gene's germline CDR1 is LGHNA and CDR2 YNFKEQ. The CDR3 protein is CASSQDEIAGARYEQYF. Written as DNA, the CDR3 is TGTGCCAGCAGCCAAGATGAAATAGCGGGAGCTCGGTACGAGCAGTACTTC.

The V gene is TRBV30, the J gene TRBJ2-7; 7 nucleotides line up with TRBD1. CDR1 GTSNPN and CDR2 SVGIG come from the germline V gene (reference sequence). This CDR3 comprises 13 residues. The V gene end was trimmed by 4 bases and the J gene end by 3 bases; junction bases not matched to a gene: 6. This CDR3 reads CAWKRNRGYEQYF. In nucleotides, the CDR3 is TGTGCCTGGAAGCGGAACAGGGGCTACGAGCAGTACTTC.

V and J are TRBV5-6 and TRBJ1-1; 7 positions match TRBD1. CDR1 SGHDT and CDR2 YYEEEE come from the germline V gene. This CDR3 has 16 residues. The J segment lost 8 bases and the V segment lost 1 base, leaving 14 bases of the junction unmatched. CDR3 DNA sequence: TGTGCCAGCAGCTTGTACTGGCGACAGGGATCTACCGAAGCTTTCTTT. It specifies CASSLYWRQGSTEAFF. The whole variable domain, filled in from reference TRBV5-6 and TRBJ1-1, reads DAGVTQSPTHLIKTRGQQVTLRCSPKSGHDTVSWYQQALGQGPQFIFQYYEEEERQRGNFPDRFSGHQFPNYSSELNVNALLLGDSALYLCASSLYWRQGSTEAFFGQGTRLTVV.

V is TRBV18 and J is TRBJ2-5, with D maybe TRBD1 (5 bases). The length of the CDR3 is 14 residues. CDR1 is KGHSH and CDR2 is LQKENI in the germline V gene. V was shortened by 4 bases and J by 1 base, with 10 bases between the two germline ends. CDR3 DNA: TGTGCCAGCTCACTAGGGGCAGTCCAAGAGACCCAGTACTTC. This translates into CASSLGAVQETQYF.

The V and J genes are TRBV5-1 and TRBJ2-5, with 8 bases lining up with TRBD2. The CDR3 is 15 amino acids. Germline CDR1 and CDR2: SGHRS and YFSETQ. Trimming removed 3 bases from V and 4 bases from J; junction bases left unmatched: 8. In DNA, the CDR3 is TGCGCCAGCAGCTCGGGGTCACGGGGGGGAGAGACCCAGTACTTC. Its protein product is CASSSGSRGGETQYF.

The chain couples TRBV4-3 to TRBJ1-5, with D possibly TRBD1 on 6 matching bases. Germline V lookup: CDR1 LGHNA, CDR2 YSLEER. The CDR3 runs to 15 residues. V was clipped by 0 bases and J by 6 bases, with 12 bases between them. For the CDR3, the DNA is TGCGCCAGCAGCCAAGATTTTACAGGGACTCAGCCCCAGCATTTT. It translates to CASSQDFTGTQPQHF.

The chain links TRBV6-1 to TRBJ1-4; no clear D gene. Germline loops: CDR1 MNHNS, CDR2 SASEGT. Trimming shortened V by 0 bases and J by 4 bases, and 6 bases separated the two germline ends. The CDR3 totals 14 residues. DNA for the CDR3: TGTGCCAGCAGTGAAGCGCCCTATAATGAAAAACTGTTTTTT. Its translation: CASSEAPYNEKLFF.

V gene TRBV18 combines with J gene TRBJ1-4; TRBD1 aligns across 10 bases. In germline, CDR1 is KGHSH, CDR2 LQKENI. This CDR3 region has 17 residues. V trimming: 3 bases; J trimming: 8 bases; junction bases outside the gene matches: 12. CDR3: CASSPWDRGAFIEKLFF. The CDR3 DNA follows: TGTGCCAGCTCACCCTGGGACAGGGGAGCGTTTATCGAAAAACTGTTTTTT. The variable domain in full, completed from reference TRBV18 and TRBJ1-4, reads NAGVMQNPRHLVRRRGQEARLRCSPMKGHSHVYWYRQLPEEGLKFMVYLQKENIIDESGMPKERFSAEFPKEGPSILRIQQVVRGDSAAYFCASSPWDRGAFIEKLFFGSGTQLSVL.

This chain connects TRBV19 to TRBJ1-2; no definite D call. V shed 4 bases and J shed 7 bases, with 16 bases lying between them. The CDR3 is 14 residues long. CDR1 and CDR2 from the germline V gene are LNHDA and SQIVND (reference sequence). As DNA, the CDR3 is TGTGCCAGTAGTACTGCGGTCGCCCGCGGTGGCTACACCTTC. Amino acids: CASSTAVARGGYTF. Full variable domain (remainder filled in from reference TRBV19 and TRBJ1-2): DGGITQSPKYLFRKEGQNVTLSCEQNLNHDAMYWYRQDPGQGLRLIYYSQIVNDFQKGDIAEGYSVSREKKESFPLTVTSAQKNPTAFYLCASSTAVARGGYTFGSGTRLTVV.

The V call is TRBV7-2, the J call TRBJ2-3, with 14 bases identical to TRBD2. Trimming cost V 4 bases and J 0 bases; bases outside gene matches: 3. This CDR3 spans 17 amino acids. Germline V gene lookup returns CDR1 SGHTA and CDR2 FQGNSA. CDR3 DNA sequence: TGTGCCAGCAGCTCTCGGACTAGCGGGGGGAGCACAGATACGCAGTATTTT. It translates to CASSSRTSGGSTDTQYF.

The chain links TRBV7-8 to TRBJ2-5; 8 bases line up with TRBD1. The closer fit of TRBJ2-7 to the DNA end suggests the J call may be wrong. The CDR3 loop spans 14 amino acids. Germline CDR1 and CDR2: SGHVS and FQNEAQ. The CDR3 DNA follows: TGTGCCAGCAGCCGGACAGGGAACCCCTACGAGCAGTACTTC. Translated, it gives CASSRTGNPYEQYF.